The T cell receptor (beta chain) under discussion was sequenced for a study of blood T cell repertoires in COVID-19 (dated by TCRdb to 2019 to 2021). Study-wide context: Collaborator samples came from the United States, Italy and Spain and covered acute and convalescent phases of COVID-19. The prospective study material was composed of cDNA or gDNA derived from T cells, B-cell-depleted T cells, or PBMCs. Deeply sampled blood TCRbeta repertoires from subjects exposed to, actively infected with, or recovered from COVID-19 were included in the dataset. A freely available public database, intended as a resource for researchers studying the immune response to SARS-CoV-2, is where the repertoires were released. Samples were obtained from the ongoing ImmuneRACE study (first 160 participants) and from roughly 1,300 subjects provided by 6 global collaborators. Nearly every sample came with metadata listing a de-identified subject ID, COVID-19 status, age in years and sex. Where available, HLA class I and class II types were taken from metadata supplied by the sample provider and were not determined by assay-based typing. Here is what the overall study found, with its caveats: The quantity of clinical and demographic metadata differed by source and by participant and was supplied without curation.

Of note for this clone: Its antigen target is currently unknown. Base qualities are not at hand, and no much larger clone is one base apart.

CDR1 and CDR2 are drawn from the germline V gene: KGHSH, LQKENI. The CDR3 contains 15 residues, cysteine and phenylalanine counted. CDR3 DNA only is kept here, 45 bases in frame from base 1. V loses 0 bases at its end and J loses 5 bases; junction bases beyond the gene matches: 3. TCRbeta CDR3 regions were amplified from genomic DNA by means of the immunoSEQ Assay, a bias-controlled multiplex PCR. The paper's processing steps were these. Nucleated cell counts per sample were estimated from amplification of reference gene primers within the assay. To quantify the absolute abundance of each unique TCRbeta CDR3 rearrangement, sequence reads were collapsed and filtered. For each sample, productive Simpson clonality was calculated as the square root of Simpson's diversity index over productive rearrangements. Imported from immuneACCESS, the table was reduced by TCRdb to in-frame sequences with V and J called. These copies leave out some clones; in studies compared against another copy, an unresolved V gene accounts for under half, and the cause of the remainder is not known. That table is the source of V, J and clone size, and D and trimming were worked out from the DNA. Recorded for this sample are a few hundred thousand clones; approximately 92% of them occurred a single time. The top ten constitute 3.5% to 5.5% of the sample.

Another Seattle source contributed samples from volunteer blood donors who had recovered from COVID-19. Collaborating institutions collected whole blood in K2EDTA tubes following their own protocols. For TCRbeta analysis, collaborators shipped samples as frozen whole blood, isolated PBMCs, or DNA extracted from either of those sample types. The sequence derives from a woman aged 40 to 49 who had recovered from COVID-19. Sequenced: peripheral blood. The chain is made from TRBV18 and TRBJ2-5; TRBD2 lines up with 10 middle nucleotides. The nucleotide sequence is given as TGTGCCAGCTCACCACCGGGACTAGCGAGTGAGACCCAGTACTTC. Its coded protein is CASSPPGLASETQYF.